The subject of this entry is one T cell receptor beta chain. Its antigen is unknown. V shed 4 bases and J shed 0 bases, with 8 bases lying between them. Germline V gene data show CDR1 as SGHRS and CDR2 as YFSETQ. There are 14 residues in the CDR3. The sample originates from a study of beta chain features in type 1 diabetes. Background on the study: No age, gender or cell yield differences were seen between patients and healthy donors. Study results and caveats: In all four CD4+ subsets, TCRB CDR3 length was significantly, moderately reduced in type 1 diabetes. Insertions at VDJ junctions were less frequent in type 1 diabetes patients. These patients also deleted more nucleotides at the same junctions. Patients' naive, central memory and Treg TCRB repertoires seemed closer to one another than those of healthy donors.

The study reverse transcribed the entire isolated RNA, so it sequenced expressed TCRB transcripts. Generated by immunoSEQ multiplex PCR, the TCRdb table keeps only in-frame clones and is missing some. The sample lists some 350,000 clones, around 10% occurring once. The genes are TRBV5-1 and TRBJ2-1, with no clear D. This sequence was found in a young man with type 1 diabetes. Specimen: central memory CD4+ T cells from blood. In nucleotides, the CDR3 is TGCGCCAGCAGCCCGCAAGGCTCCTACAATGAGCAGTTCTTC. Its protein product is CASSPQGSYNEQFF. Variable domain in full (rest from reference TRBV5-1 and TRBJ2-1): KAGVTQTPRYLIKTRGQQVTLSCSPISGHRSVSWYQQTPGQGLQFLFEYFSETQRNKGNFPGRFSGRQFSNSRSEMNVSTLELGDSALYLCASSPQGSYNEQFFGPGTRLTVL.